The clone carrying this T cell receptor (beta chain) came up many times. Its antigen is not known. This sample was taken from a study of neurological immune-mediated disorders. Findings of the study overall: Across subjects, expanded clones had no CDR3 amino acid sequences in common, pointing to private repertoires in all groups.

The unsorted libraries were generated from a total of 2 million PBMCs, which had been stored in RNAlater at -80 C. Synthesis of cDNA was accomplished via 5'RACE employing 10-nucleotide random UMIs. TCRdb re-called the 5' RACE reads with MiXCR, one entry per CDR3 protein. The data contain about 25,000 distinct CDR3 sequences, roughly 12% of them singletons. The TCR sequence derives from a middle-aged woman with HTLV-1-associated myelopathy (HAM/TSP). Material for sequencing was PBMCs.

The CDR3 loop reads CASSLIGTDTQYF. CDR3 coding DNA: TGTGCCAGCAGCTTAATAGGCACAGATACGCAGTATTTT. J is TRBJ2-3 and V is TRBV7-9, with D unresolved. Germline V CDR1 and CDR2: SEHNR, FQNEAQ (reference sequence). The V end lost 2 bases, the J end lost 1 base, and 4 bases lay between the germline ends. The CDR3 is 13 residues long.